Sequencing of this T cell receptor beta chain was carried out in a study of cytomegalovirus exposure and HLA in healthy donors. The PCR made use of 60 Vbeta and 13 Jbeta primers. Profiling relied on immunoSEQ multiplex PCR, and the TCRdb table lists in-frame clones only, not all of them. The table shows 150,000 to 200,000 clones, with around 80% occurring only once. CDR3 length: 14 residues. The germline V gene has CDR1 SGHNT and CDR2 YYREEE (reference sequence). V was trimmed by 1 base and J by 2 bases, leaving 9 bases between them. The receptor comes from a male donor in good health and CMV-seronegative. The V and J genes are TRBV5-4 and TRBJ2-5, with D perhaps TRBD1 (6 bases). The sample consisted of PBMCs. This CDR3 reads CASSLIQGQETQYF. In DNA, the CDR3 is TGTGCCAGCAGCTTGATACAGGGACAAGAGACCCAGTACTTC.